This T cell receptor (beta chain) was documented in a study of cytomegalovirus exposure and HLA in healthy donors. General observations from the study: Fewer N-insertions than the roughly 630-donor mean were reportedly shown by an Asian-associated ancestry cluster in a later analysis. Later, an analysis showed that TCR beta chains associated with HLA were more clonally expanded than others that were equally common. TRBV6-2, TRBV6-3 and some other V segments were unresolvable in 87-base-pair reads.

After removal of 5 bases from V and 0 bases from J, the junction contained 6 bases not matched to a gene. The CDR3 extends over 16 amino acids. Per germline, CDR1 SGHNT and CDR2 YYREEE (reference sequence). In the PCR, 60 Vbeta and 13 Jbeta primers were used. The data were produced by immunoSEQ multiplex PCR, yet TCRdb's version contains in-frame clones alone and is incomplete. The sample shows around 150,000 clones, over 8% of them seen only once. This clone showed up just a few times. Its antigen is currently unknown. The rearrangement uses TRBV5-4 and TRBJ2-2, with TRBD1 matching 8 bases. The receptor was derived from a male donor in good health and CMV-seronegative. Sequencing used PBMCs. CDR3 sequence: CASSLGQGSNTGELFF. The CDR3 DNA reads TGTGCCAGCAGTTTAGGACAGGGTTCGAACACCGGGGAGCTGTTTTTT. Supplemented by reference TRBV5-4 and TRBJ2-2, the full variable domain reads ETGVTQSPTHLIKTRGQQVTLRCSSQSGHNTVSWYQQALGQGPQFIFQYYREEENGRGNFPPRFSGLQFPNYSSELNVNALELDDSALYLCASSLGQGSNTGELFFGEGSRLTVL.